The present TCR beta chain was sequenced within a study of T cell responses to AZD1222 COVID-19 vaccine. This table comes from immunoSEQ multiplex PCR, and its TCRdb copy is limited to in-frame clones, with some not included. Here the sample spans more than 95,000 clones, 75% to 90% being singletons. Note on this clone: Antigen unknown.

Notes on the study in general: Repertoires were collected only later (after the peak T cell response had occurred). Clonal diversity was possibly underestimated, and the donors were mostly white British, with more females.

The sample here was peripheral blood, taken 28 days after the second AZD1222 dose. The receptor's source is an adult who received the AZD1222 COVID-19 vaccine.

CDR3 sequence reads: CASSPGQKGSYNSPLHF. The CDR3 bases are TGTGCCAGCAGCCCGGGACAGAAAGGCTCCTATAATTCACCCCTCCACTTT. The gene calls are TRBV28 and TRBJ1-6; 7 bases are shared with TRBD1. Germline CDR1 and CDR2: MDHEN and SYDVKM. This CDR3 has 17 residues. J lost 0 bases, V lost 6 bases, and 8 bases had no gene match.